These 3 T cell receptor beta chains were sequenced from one sample in a study of cytomegalovirus exposure and HLA in healthy donors. Use of 60 Vbeta and 13 Jbeta primers characterized the PCR. The data were produced by immunoSEQ multiplex PCR, yet TCRdb's version contains in-frame clones alone and is incomplete. The data contain roughly 190,000 clones, around 79% of them seen just once; the ten biggest clones take up 1.5%. Sequencing was done on a sample of PBMCs. The receptors were sampled from a girl aged 10-17 years in good health and CMV-seropositive.

As DNA, the CDR3 is TGTGCCAGCAGTTTACTTCGACAGGGGCGCGAAAAACTGTTTTTT. Translation gives CASSLLRQGREKLFF. V gene TRBV27 combines with J gene TRBJ1-4; 8 bases fit TRBD1. Germline-derived CDR1 and CDR2 are MNHEY and SMNVEV (reference sequence). This CDR3 is 15 amino acids long. Trimming at V came to 2 bases and at J to 8 bases, leaving 7 bases not matched to a gene.

The chain uses TRBV6-5 and TRBJ2-5; 7 positions match TRBD1. The CDR3 spans 15 residues. Germline-derived CDR1 and CDR2 are MNHEY and SVGAGI. The V gene end was trimmed by 6 bases and the J gene end by 3 bases; junction bases not matched to a gene: 10. In DNA form, the CDR3 reads TGTGCCAGCAGCAGACTGACAGGGAAGGAAGAGACCCAGTACTTC. This translates into CASSRLTGKEETQYF.

This sequence joins TRBV5-4 and TRBJ2-3, with a weak D call TRBD2 (5 bases). The V gene lost 0 bases and the J gene lost 4 bases, with 15 bases spanning the gap. CDR3 size: 16 residues. CDR1 is SGHNT and CDR2 is YYREEE in the germline V gene (reference sequence). CDR3 sequence: CASSLDPDSSPDTQYF. The CDR3 region has the DNA TGTGCCAGCAGCTTGGATCCGGACTCCAGCCCAGATACGCAGTATTTT.